This TCR beta chain is drawn from a study of beta chain features in type 1 diabetes. As regards this clone: Its antigen is unknown.

Overall study findings and caveats: cDNA-based sequencing might over-represent cells highly expressing TCR. Moderate yet significant TCRB CDR3 shortening was seen in Type 1 diabetes patients in all four CD4+ subsets.

Sequenced material consisted of expressed TCRB transcripts (all of the isolated RNA was reverse transcribed). Profiled with immunoSEQ multiplex PCR; TCRdb holds only in-frame clones, not every one. The sample lists 330,000 or so clones, about 12% occurring once. The V end was cut by 5 bases, the J end by 10 bases, with 24 bases between. The CDR3 covers 16 residues. CDR1 SGHVS and CDR2 FNYEAQ come from the germline V gene. The sequenced sample consisted of naive CD4+ T cells from blood. The chain carries TRBV7-6 and TRBJ2-1; weak D call: TRBD2 (5 bases). This sequence was found in a woman aged 18-35 years with type 1 diabetes. CDR3 loop: CASSPGGRGGFWEQFF. CDR3 coding DNA: TGTGCCAGCAGCCCTGGCGGCCGGGGTGGTTTTTGGGAGCAGTTCTTC. Using reference TRBV7-6 and TRBJ2-1 for the parts outside the CDR3, the full variable domain is GAGVSQSPRYKVTKRGQDVALRCDPISGHVSLYWYRQALGQGPEFLTYFNYEAQQDKSGLPNDRFSAERPEGSISTLTIQRTEQRDSAMYRCASSPGGRGGFWEQFFGPGTRLTVL.